These 13 T cell receptor beta chains came from one sample sequenced in a study of long-term antiretroviral therapy in people with HIV. The assay, immunoSEQ v3.0, was run at survey level. Data came from immunoSEQ multiplex PCR; TCRdb stores just in-frame clones and leaves some out. The table shows approximately 18,000 clones, with roughly nine tenths occurring only once. Here the sequenced sample was unsorted PBMCs, taken 3 years after starting antiretroviral therapy. These receptors came from a man in his fifties with HIV.

This rearrangement joins TRBV5-4 to TRBJ2-2; 11 nucleotides match TRBD1. The CDR3 has 15 amino acids. Per the germline V gene, CDR1 is SGHNT and CDR2 is YYREEE (reference sequence). V dropped 5 bases and J dropped 1; count of bases not matched to a gene: 1. CDR3 coding DNA: TGTGCCAGCAGGGACAGGGGGCTGAACACCGGGGAGCTGTTTTTT. Translated, it gives CASRDRGLNTGELFF.

The chain has TRBV29-1 and TRBJ1-1; perhaps TRBD1 as D (5 bases). Trimming took 3 bases from V and 4 from J, leaving 9 bases between them. Per germline, CDR1 SQVTM and CDR2 ANQGSEA. The CDR3 sequence is 12 residues long. The CDR3 DNA is TGCAGCGTTGAGGGTGACAGCACTGAAGCTTTCTTT. Protein: CSVEGDSTEAFF.

This rearrangement joins TRBV15 to TRBJ2-7; 9 nucleotides line up with TRBD2. J lost 7 bases, V lost 3 bases, and 13 bases had no gene match. From germline, CDR1 is LNHNV and CDR2 YYDKDF (reference sequence). This CDR3 comprises 16 residues. The CDR3 DNA sequence: TGTGCCACCAGCAGTCGCCTGGCTAGCGGGGTTGGTGAGCAGTACTTC. This codes for CATSSRLASGVGEQYF. Full variable domain (outside the CDR3, taken from reference TRBV15 and TRBJ2-7): DAMVIQNPRYQVTQFGKPVTLSCSQTLNHNVMYWYQQKSSQAPKLLFHYYDKDFNNEADTPDNFQSRRPNTSFCFLDIRSPGLGDTAMYLCATSSRLASGVGEQYFGPGTRLTVT.

The chain joins TRBV19 to TRBJ2-2; a possible D gene is TRBD1 (6 bases). The V end lost 3 bases, the J end lost 5 bases, and 13 bases lay between the germline ends. The CDR3 is 15 amino acids. CDR1 and CDR2 (germline): LNHDA, SQIVND (reference sequence). Here the CDR3 DNA reads TGTGCCAGTAGTATCCCCGGGACAATTACCGGGGAGCTGTTTTTT. It yields the protein CASSIPGTITGELFF.

The V gene is TRBV6-5, the J gene TRBJ2-1; D might be TRBD1 (6 bases). Germline V gene sequence: CDR1 MNHEY, CDR2 SVGAGI. The V end was cut by 5 bases, the J end by 5 bases, with 7 bases between. The CDR3 has 12 residues. The CDR3 DNA reads as TGTGCCAGCAGTCGACAGGACAATGAGCAGTTCTTC. Translated: CASSRQDNEQFF.

This rearrangement joins TRBV4-1 to TRBJ2-3, with no clear D. The CDR3 is 14 amino acids. The ends were cut back, 4 bases at V and 2 bases at J, with 10 bases in the middle. Germline loops: CDR1 MGHRA, CDR2 YSYEKL. The CDR3 reads CASSLDGNTDTQYF. The DNA for the CDR3 is TGCGCCAGCAGCCTGGACGGCAACACAGATACGCAGTATTTT.

The chain employs TRBV6-5 and TRBJ1-1, with a weak D call TRBD1 (6 bases). CDR3 length equals 11 residues. V lost 7 bases, J lost 10 bases, and 13 bases lay in between. Germline V gene lookup returns CDR1 MNHEY and CDR2 SVGAGI. In DNA form, the CDR3 reads TGTGCCAGCATTAAACAGGGACGAGCTTTCTTT. Translating gives CASIKQGRAFF.

The rearrangement uses TRBV6-5 and TRBJ1-6; 9 nucleotides agree with TRBD1. Trimming cost V 5 bases and J 8 bases; bases outside gene matches: 7. CDR3 size: 15 residues. CDR1 MNHEY and CDR2 SVGAGI come from the germline V gene. CDR3 in amino acids: CASSTGQGRDSPLHF. DNA for the CDR3: TGTGCCAGCAGTACGGGACAGGGTCGGGATTCACCCCTCCACTTT.

For this clone: An end of the junction does not agree with germline; a read error may underlie this. The chain uses TRBV7-2 and TRBJ2-3; a weak D match, TRBD2 (6 bases). The germline V gene encodes CDR1 SGHTA and CDR2 FQGNSA. The CDR3 totals 14 residues. In DNA, the CDR3 is TGTGCCAGCAGCTTAACAACTAGCAAAGATACGCAGTATTTT. This sequence encodes CASSLTTSKDTQYF.

The chain uses TRBV6-6 and TRBJ2-1; either TRBD1 or TRBD2 may supply D (7 bases each). Deletions cut 6 bases from V and 6 bases from J, with 21 bases between. The CDR3 loop spans 16 amino acids. Germline lookup yields CDR1 MNHNY and CDR2 SVGAGI (reference sequence). CDR3 bases: TGTGCCAGCAGCTCACTCCAGGGGGGGTTCGGCAATGAGCAGTTCTTC. Translated: CASSSLQGGFGNEQFF.

J is TRBJ2-3 and V is TRBV6-1; 7 nucleotides align to TRBD2. The CDR3 extends over 16 amino acids. The germline V gene encodes CDR1 MNHNS and CDR2 SASEGT. Losses at the gene ends were 1 base for V and 0 bases for J; bases not matched to a gene: 4. This chain's CDR3 is CASSEGGGGSTDTQYF. DNA for the CDR3: TGTGCCAGCAGTGAAGGTGGCGGGGGAAGCACAGATACGCAGTATTTT.

The chain combines TRBV7-2 with TRBJ2-3; D unclear. Germline V gives CDR1 SGHTA, CDR2 FQGNSA. V gave up 1 base and J gave up 3 bases, with 2 bases separating them. The CDR3 is 12 amino acids. CDR3 sequence (DNA): TGTGCCAGCAGCTTAGGTACAGATACGCAGTATTTT. Protein: CASSLGTDTQYF. Full variable domain (rest looked up from reference TRBV7-2 and TRBJ2-3): GAGVSQSPSNKVTEKGKDVELRCDPISGHTALYWYRQSLGQGLEFLIYFQGNSAPDKSGLPSDRFSAERTGGSVSTLTIQRTQQEDSAVYLCASSLGTDTQYFGPGTRLTVL.

The chain recombines TRBV9 with TRBJ1-1; 7 bases fit TRBD1. J lost 4 bases, V lost 4 bases, and 7 bases had no gene match. Germline V gene sequence: CDR1 SGDLS, CDR2 YYNGEE. The CDR3 contains 14 residues. CDR3 DNA sequence: TGTGCCAGCAGCCTCGGCCAGGGGGGCACTGAAGCTTTCTTT. Amino acids: CASSLGQGGTEAFF.